In its sample, the clone carrying this TCR beta chain was seen a few times. The antigen is undetermined. The data are from a study of cytomegalovirus exposure and HLA in healthy donors. Study-wide findings and caveats: Later on, an analysis showed TCR association rates differing by HLA locus, with DRB1 the most and HLA-C the fewest. Presence/absence results assume similar sequencing depth per donor, which may not hold. Highly shared variants forming one cluster were likely a sequencing artifact.

CDR1 is LNHDA, CDR2 SQIVND, per germline (reference sequence). V was shortened by 0 bases and J by 6 bases, with 12 bases between the two germline ends. There are 15 residues in the CDR3. The PCR contained 60 Vbeta and 13 Jbeta primers. The data were produced by immunoSEQ multiplex PCR, yet TCRdb's version contains in-frame clones alone and is incomplete. The sample yields about 130,000 clones, 80% to 85% seen once. Material for sequencing was PBMCs. The receptor comes from a man between 18 and 29 years old in good health and CMV-seronegative. The rearrangement links TRBV19 to TRBJ1-5; D remains unclear. The CDR3, as DNA: TGTGCCAGTAGTATAGATCAGTACCGTGGTCAGCCCCAGCATTTT. This sequence encodes CASSIDQYRGQPQHF.